The rows below give T cell receptor beta chains drawn from one sample of a study of cytomegalovirus exposure and HLA in healthy donors. Sequenced by immunoSEQ multiplex PCR; TCRdb stores in-frame clones only, minus some. The table has approximately 220,000 clones, approximately 90% seen once; the top ten hold 0.85% to 1.2%. The sequencing sample was made of PBMCs. These receptor sequences come from a woman aged 18-30 years in good health and CMV-seronegative. The CDR3 runs from the conserved cysteine through the conserved F or W. Each record gives: V gene, J gene, clone size, D gene, CDR3 DNA, CDR3 protein. A D gene is named only where the DNA matches it firmly. Not every row has a clone size; where given, it reads once, few, many or a size class.

TRBV27,TRBJ2-1,-,-,TGTGCCAGCAGTCAAAACAATGAGCAGTTCTTC,CASSQNNEQFF
TRBV14,TRBJ2-5,-,TRBD2,TGTGCCAGCGGGACTAGCGGGGAGACCCAGTACTTC,CASGTSGETQYF
TRBV30,TRBJ1-2,-,-,TGTGCCTGGGGCCTTGTTTGGGAGGGGGTCTACACCTTC,CAWGLVWEGVYTF
TRBV19,TRBJ1-5,-,TRBD1,TGTGCCAGTAGTATAGAACCCGGGACAGGGGGTCAGCCCCAGCATTTT,CASSIEPGTGGQPQHF
TRBV9,TRBJ1-1,-,-,TGTGCCAGCAGCGTAGCAAAGAACACTGAAGCTTTCTTT,CASSVAKNTEAFF
TRBV19,TRBJ1-1,-,-,TGTGCCAGCTGTTCAGGGTCTGAAGCTTTCTTT,CASCSGSEAFF
TRBV7-5,TRBJ2-2,-,-,TGTGCCAGCCATCTACGGGTGAGCACCGGGGAGCTGTTTTTT,CASHLRVSTGELFF
TRBV5-1,TRBJ2-1,-,TRBD2,TGCGCCAGCAGCTTGGCCAGTAGGACTAGCGGGTTTAGCTCCTACAATGAGCAGTTCTTC,CASSLASRTSGFSSYNEQFF
TRBV2,TRBJ2-3,-,TRBD2,TGTGCCAGCAAAAGAGATCTAGCGGCGAACACAGATACGCAGTATTTT,CASKRDLAANTDTQYF
TRBV6-1,TRBJ2-5,-,TRBD1,TGTGCCAGCAGTATCGGGACAGGGGGCGTGGAGACCCAGTACTTC,CASSIGTGGVETQYF
TRBV7-9,TRBJ2-1,once,-,TGTGCCAGCAGCTTAGATATTTCTGAGCAGTTCTTC,CASSLDISEQFF
TRBV27,TRBJ2-3,-,-,TGTGCCAGCACCGGGAATACCGGAGATACGCAGTATTTT,CASTGNTGDTQYF
TRBV30,TRBJ1-1,-,-,TGTGCCTGGACCACCGGGGGGCCGAACACTGAAGCTTTCTTT,CAWTTGGPNTEAFF
TRBV28,TRBJ1-6,-,-,TGTGCCAGCAGTTTTGTGATACAGGCGCGGCCCCTCCACTTT,CASSFVIQARPLHF
TRBV12-5,TRBJ2-3,-,TRBD1,TGTGCTAGTGGTTCGACAGGGGCAATTCAAGATACGCAGTATTTT,CASGSTGAIQDTQYF
TRBV30,TRBJ2-3,-,-,TGTGCCTGGAGTGAGGAGCGGGCGCAGTATTTT,CAWSEERAQYF
TRBV5-1,TRBJ2-7,many,TRBD1,TGCGCCAGCAGCTTTGGGACAGCCTCCTCCTACGAGCAGTACTTC,CASSFGTASSYEQYF
TRBV7-9,TRBJ1-2,-,TRBD1,TGTGCCAGCAGCTTAGGTGGGGCAGGGGGCAGCTACACCTTC,CASSLGGAGGSYTF
TRBV19,TRBJ1-2,-,TRBD1,TGTGCCAGTCGGACCTCAACAGGGGGCGCGAATGGCTACACCTTC,CASRTSTGGANGYTF
TRBV5-1,TRBJ2-7,-,TRBD2,TGCGCCAGCAGCTTGAGCGGGACTAGCGGGTTTACCTACGAGCAGTACTTC,CASSLSGTSGFTYEQYF
TRBV5-8,TRBJ1-2,few,-,TGTGCCAGCAGCTTGGAGTTGACAGGCTACACCTTC,CASSLELTGYTF
TRBV30,TRBJ1-2,-,TRBD1,TGTGCCTGGCTTTCGACAGGGGTCGGTGGCTACACCTTC,CAWLSTGVGGYTF
TRBV10-3,TRBJ2-7,-,TRBD1,TGTGCCATCAGTGAATACAGGGGATCCTACGAGCAGTACTTC,CAISEYRGSYEQYF
TRBV12-5,TRBJ1-1,many,-,TGTGCTAGTATTTACAGGGCCAACACTGAAGCTTTCTTT,CASIYRANTEAFF
TRBV29-1,TRBJ2-7,-,-,TGCAGCGCAGCCATGGGGCAGGGTATAGCCTACGAGCAGTACTTC,CSAAMGQGIAYEQYF
TRBV27,TRBJ1-1,-,-,TGTGCCAGCAGCCATTACAGGGAGAGTATGGTCACTGAAGCTTTCTTT,CASSHYRESMVTEAFF
TRBV10-1,TRBJ2-7,-,TRBD1,TGCGCCAGCAGTGAAGGGACAGGGAAAAGGTACGAGCAGTACTTC,CASSEGTGKRYEQYF
TRBV18,TRBJ1-2,-,-,TGTGCCAGCTCACCGACCAGGGGCCCTACTTCTTACTATGGCTACACCTTC,CASSPTRGPTSYYGYTF
TRBV5-6,TRBJ2-5,-,TRBD1,TGTGCCAGCAGCCAGGACAGGGGTGGGTTGGAGACCCAGTACTTC,CASSQDRGGLETQYF
TRBV6-4,TRBJ2-7,-,-,TGTGCCAGCAACTCCCTCGAGCAGTACTTC,CASNSLEQYF
TRBV14,TRBJ2-1,-,TRBD2,TGTGCCAGCAGCTCCCGACTAGCGGGAGGTCACAATGAGCAGTTCTTC,CASSSRLAGGHNEQFF
TRBV5-1,TRBJ2-7,-,TRBD1,TGCGCCAGCAGGGGGGACAGGGAGAACGAGCAGTACTTC,CASRGDRENEQYF
TRBV6-1,TRBJ2-7,many,-,TGTGCCAGCAGTGTCTCACAGGGTAGTTTGTACGAGCAGTACTTC,CASSVSQGSLYEQYF
TRBV5-1,TRBJ2-1,-,TRBD1,TGCGCCAGCAGCTGGGGGACAGGGACGGTTTCTGAGCAGTTCTTC,CASSWGTGTVSEQFF